The clone carrying this T cell receptor (beta chain) was counted only a few times. As yet, its antigen is unknown. The CDR3 is made up of 14 amino acids. J gave up 7 bases and V 1 base, and 3 bases lay outside the gene matches. The germline V gene has CDR1 LNHDA and CDR2 SQIVND (reference sequence). The data belong to a study of T cells after yellow fever vaccination. General observations from the study: Clones from primary vaccination mostly reappeared after the booster (96% CD4, approximately 86% CD8). Some clonotypes, a small share, were shared between CD4 and CD8 compartments. On re-exposure, the response was weaker but peaked faster, at day 5 versus 15.

Production of TCR cDNA was by 5'RACE template switching, which also added a universal primer site and UMIs. TCRdb analysed the 5' RACE reads with MiXCR anew, one entry per CDR3 protein. Among 200,000 to 300,000 distinct CDR3 sequences listed, 10% to 15% were seen once. The clonotype originates from a man aged 25-45 years who received the YFV17D yellow fever vaccine. The sequenced sample was CD4+ T cells sorted from PBMCs, obtained 45 days after the yellow fever booster vaccination. The genes are TRBV19 and TRBJ2-1; 8 positions agree with TRBD1. CDR3 DNA sequence: TGTGCCAGTAGTATAGGGCAGGGGGCGAATGAGCAGTTCTTC. As protein: CASSIGQGANEQFF. The full variable domain, in which reference TRBV19 and TRBJ2-1 provide the parts outside the CDR3, is DGGITQSPKYLFRKEGQNVTLSCEQNLNHDAMYWYRQDPGQGLRLIYYSQIVNDFQKGDIAEGYSVSREKKESFPLTVTSAQKNPTAFYLCASSIGQGANEQFFGPGTRLTVL.